The present T cell receptor beta chain was sequenced within a study of a mutant IDH1 vaccine in newly diagnosed glioma. General observations from the study: Changes in the top peripheral T cell clonotypes seemingly had no bearing on pseudoprogression.

TCRdb's table, derived via immunoSEQ multiplex PCR, lists solely in-frame clones and lacks some. The sample consists of 30,000 or so clones, around 84% of them appearing once. Stated time point: week 35, safety follow-up. Every single dose of the vaccine, 300 ug of mutant IDH1 20-mer peptide, came with topical imiquimod. Patients, over weeks 1, 3, 5, 7, 11, 15, 19 and 23, received a total of eight vaccinations. Of note for this clone: Its antigen is not identified. An end of the junction differs from the germline gene, which may be a read error.

The length of the CDR3 is 15 residues. Germline values: CDR1 SGHTA, CDR2 FQGNSA. This chain joins TRBV7-2 and TRBJ2-3; 9 positions match TRBD1. The specimen was PBMCs, collected from a glioma patient whose treatment included an IDH1 peptide vaccine. The clonotype comes from a woman aged 18 to 35 with glioma. CDR3 nucleotide sequence: TGTGCCAGCAGCGTAGCCGGGACAGGGACAGATACGCAGTATTTT. It yields the protein CASSVAGTGTDTQYF.